Described below is a single T cell receptor beta chain sequence and its context. Its specificity is not known. V was clipped by 8 bases and J by 2 bases, with 15 bases between them. The CDR3 runs 14 residues. Germline values: CDR1 MNHNS, CDR2 SASEGT. This specimen belongs to a study of response to subunit inactivated influenza vaccine. Via MiXCR, TCRdb re-called the RT-PCR reads, giving one row per CDR3 protein. The sample has 300,000 to 350,000 distinct CDR3 sequences, just over 20% seen once. Findings and limits, study-wide: Each seasonal influenza vaccination, the authors suggested, recruits few new T cells.

The material was PBMCs from blood, obtained around 22 months after vaccination. The chain couples TRBV6-1 to TRBJ2-5, with unresolved D. This TCR was sampled from a man between 50 and 70 years old who received an inactivated influenza vaccine. The CDR3 bases are TGTGCCAGCGCCAGATCCCGAATTCAAGAGACCCAGTACTTC. Its protein product is CASARSRIQETQYF.